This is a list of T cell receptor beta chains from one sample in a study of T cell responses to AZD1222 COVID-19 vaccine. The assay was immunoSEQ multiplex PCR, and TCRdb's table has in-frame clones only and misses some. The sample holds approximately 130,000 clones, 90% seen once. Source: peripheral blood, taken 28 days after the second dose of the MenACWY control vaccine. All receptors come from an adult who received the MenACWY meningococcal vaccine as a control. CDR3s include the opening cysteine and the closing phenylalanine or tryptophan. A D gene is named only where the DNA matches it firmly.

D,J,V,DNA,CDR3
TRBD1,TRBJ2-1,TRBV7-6,TGTGCCAGCAGCTACGGGACAGGAACTAACAATGAGCAGTTCTTC,CASSYGTGTNNEQFF
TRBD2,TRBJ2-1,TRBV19,TGTGCCAGTAGTACCAACGGGAGGCACAATGAGCAGTTCTTC,CASSTNGRHNEQFF
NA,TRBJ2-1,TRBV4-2,TGTGCCAGCAGCCAAGCGGAGAGCTCCTACAATGAGCAGTTCTTC,CASSQAESSYNEQFF
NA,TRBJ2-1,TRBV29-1,TGCAGCGTTGGAGGAGGTGGTGAGTTGGAGCAGTTCTTC,CSVGGGGELEQFF
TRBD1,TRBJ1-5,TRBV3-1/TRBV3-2,TGTGCCAGCAGCCAAGACAGGGGGGGAAATCAGCCCCAGCATTTT,CASSQDRGGNQPQHF
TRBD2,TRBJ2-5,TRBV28,TGTGCCAGCAGTTTAATGGGGGAGGGAGAGACCCAGTACTTC,CASSLMGEGETQYF
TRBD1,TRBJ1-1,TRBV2,TGTGCCAGCACCAGAACCGGGACAGGGACGAACACTGAAGCTTTCTTT,CASTRTGTGTNTEAFF
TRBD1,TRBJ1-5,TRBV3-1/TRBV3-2,TGTGCCAGCAGCCAACCCCGGGACAGGTTCAATCAGCCCCAGCATTTT,CASSQPRDRFNQPQHF
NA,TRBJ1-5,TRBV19,TGTGCCAGTAGTATAGGGACCGTGAATCAGCCCCAGCATTTT,CASSIGTVNQPQHF
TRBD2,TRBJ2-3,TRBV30,TGTGCCTGGAGTTCCTCTAGCGGGAGGGTTTCAGATACGCAGTATTTT,CAWSSSSGRVSDTQYF